The 31 T cell receptor beta chains reported below all come from one sample, sequenced in a study of control samples from healthy donors and cancer patients. Assay: immunoSEQ multiplex PCR; the TCRdb copy retains only in-frame clones and omits some. Here the sample spans 130,000 or so clones, 75% to 95% being singletons. The sequenced sample consisted of blood. The receptors shown here come from a middle-aged man in good health.

The chain has TRBV3-1 (or the pseudogene TRBV3-2) and TRBJ1-2; tentatively, D is TRBD1 (6 bases). The CDR3 loop spans 17 amino acids. V lost 1 base to trimming and J lost 4 bases, with 19 bases between them. CDR1 and CDR2 (germline): LGHDT, YNNKEL (reference sequence). CDR3 nucleotides: TGTGCCAGCAGCCAAGGGAGTTCGCGCGGAGGGGGCTATGGCTACACCTTC. Its translation: CASSQGSSRGGGYGYTF.

The V and J genes are TRBV5-4 and TRBJ2-6; possibly TRBD2 for D (6 bases). The CDR3 is 19 amino acids. Germline CDR1 reads SGHNT; CDR2 reads YYREEE (reference sequence). The V end was cut by 3 bases, the J end by 1 base, with 20 bases between. CDR3 DNA sequence: TGTGCCAGCAGCTCCTTTTGGGCAGGGCGGGGATCTGGGGCCAACGTCCTGACTTTC. Amino acid sequence: CASSSFWAGRGSGANVLTF.

J is TRBJ1-4 and V is TRBV5-1; 9 bases are a match to TRBD1. After removal of 0 bases from V and 7 bases from J, the junction contained 1 base not matched to a gene. Per germline, CDR1 SGHRS and CDR2 YFSETQ. The CDR3 has 14 residues. CDR3 bases: TGCGCCAGCAGCTTGGGGACAGGGGCTGAAAAACTGTTTTTT. This encodes CASSLGTGAEKLFF.

The chain uses TRBV11-1 and TRBJ2-7; 10 positions match TRBD1. The CDR3 is made up of 15 amino acids. With 5 bases clipped from V and 5 bases from J, the junction kept 9 bases outside the gene matches. CDR1 is SGHAT, CDR2 FQDESV, per germline (reference sequence). The DNA for the CDR3 is TGTGCCAGCAGCCCCGGGACAGGGGAGGGGAACGAGCAGTACTTC. Translating gives CASSPGTGEGNEQYF.

This rearrangement joins TRBV10-3 to TRBJ1-3, with no clear D. CDR3 length: 14 amino acids. Trimming left V 8 bases short and J 0 bases short, with 11 bases between. Per germline, CDR1 ENHRY and CDR2 SYGVKD. CDR3 nucleotide sequence: TGTGCCATCCAGCAAGCCGCCTCTGGAAACACCATATATTTT. This sequence encodes CAIQQAASGNTIYF.

The chain has TRBV5-1 and TRBJ2-3; the D is unclear. Trimming stripped 5 bases from V and 2 bases from J, with 6 bases between. There are 12 residues in the CDR3. Germline CDR1 is SGHRS and CDR2 is YFSETQ. Written as DNA, the CDR3 is TGCGCCAGCAGACACTCCACAGATACGCAGTATTTT. Its translation is CASRHSTDTQYF.

The chain joins TRBV9 to TRBJ2-3; 14 bases match TRBD2. Germline CDR1 SGDLS, CDR2 YYNGEE. V lost 0 bases and J lost 11; bases outside the gene matches: 8. The CDR3 has 16 amino acids. Here the CDR3 reads CASSVAGLAGEEGQYF. The CDR3 DNA reads as TGTGCCAGCAGCGTAGCGGGACTAGCGGGGGAAGAGGGGCAGTATTTT.

The chain carries TRBV2 and TRBJ1-5, with TRBD1 identical over 11 bases. Per germline, CDR1 SNHLY and CDR2 FYNNEI. There are 13 residues in the CDR3. The ends lost 8 bases at V and 7 bases at J; junction bases unmatched: 4. Here the CDR3 reads CASGGQGDQPQHF. In nucleotides, the CDR3 is TGTGCCAGCGGGGGACAGGGGGACCAGCCCCAGCATTTT.

The chain combines TRBV4-2 with TRBJ1-5, with D possibly being TRBD1 (5 bases). The CDR3 runs 16 residues. The ends were cut back, 0 bases at V and 4 bases at J, with 13 bases in the middle. In germline, CDR1 is LGHNA, CDR2 YNFKEQ. The CDR3 region is CASSQEGRGRNQPQHF. The CDR3 nucleotides are TGTGCCAGCAGCCAAGAAGGGAGGGGCAGAAATCAGCCCCAGCATTTT.

As regards this clone: The junction departs from the called germline gene at one end, perhaps through a read error. Additional DNA sequences in this sample encode the identical CDR3. V and J are TRBV10-2 and TRBJ1-5; D not certain. The V gene's germline CDR1 is WSHSY and CDR2 SAAADI. The CDR3 covers 13 residues. This CDR3 reads CASSVREGQPQHF. Written as DNA, the CDR3 is TGCGCTAGCAGTGTTCGGGAAGGTCAGCCCCAGCATTTT.

In its sample, this clone was seen a few times. The chain carries TRBV27 and TRBJ1-5; D possibly corresponds to TRBD1 (5 bases). Germline CDR1 and CDR2: MNHEY and SMNVEV (reference sequence). V lost 6 bases to trimming and J lost 6 bases, with 15 bases between them. The CDR3 sequence is 14 residues long. In DNA form, the CDR3 reads TGTGCCAGCAGACCCGACAGCCTGATTCAGCCCCAGCATTTT. Residues: CASRPDSLIQPQHF.

The rearrangement links TRBV6-6 to TRBJ1-5, with D possibly matching TRBD1 (5 bases). Trimming took off 0 bases at V and 1 base at J, with 10 bases between the two ends. In germline, CDR1 is MNHNY, CDR2 SVGAGI (reference sequence). This CDR3 spans 16 amino acids. As DNA, the CDR3 is TGTGCCAGCAGTTACTCCGGGGGTGGAAGCAATCAGCCCCAGCATTTT. Its translation is CASSYSGGGSNQPQHF.

The chain uses TRBV27 and TRBJ1-1; unclear D gene. The CDR3 is 12 amino acids. Germline V gene lookup returns CDR1 MNHEY and CDR2 SMNVEV (reference sequence). Trimming took off 6 bases at V and 10 bases at J, with 15 bases between the two ends. The DNA for the CDR3 is TGTGCCAGCAGACCCGTGGGAGGGAGAGCTTTCTTT. This sequence encodes CASRPVGGRAFF.

This clone was counted between two and nine times. The chain uses TRBV9 and TRBJ2-2, with D possibly matching TRBD1 (6 bases). The CDR3 runs to 13 residues. Trimming removed 5 bases from V and 4 bases from J, with 9 bases in between. CDR1 is SGDLS, CDR2 YYNGEE, per germline. The CDR3 spells CASSWDTTGELFF. The CDR3 nucleotides read TGTGCCAGCAGTTGGGACACCACCGGGGAGCTGTTTTTT.

The chain links TRBV15 to TRBJ2-2; D remains ambiguous. The V gene lost 1 base and the J gene lost 7 bases, with 7 bases spanning the gap. The CDR3 totals 13 residues. Germline V gene lookup returns CDR1 LNHNV and CDR2 YYDKDF (reference sequence). DNA for the CDR3: TGTGCCACCAGCAGAGTTCTCGGCGGGGAGCTGTTTTTT. This gives the protein CATSRVLGGELFF.

The chain links TRBV7-9 to TRBJ1-2; D is unresolved. V was shortened by 1 base and J by 0 bases, with 9 bases between the two germline ends. The CDR3 has 15 residues. CDR1 is SEHNR and CDR2 is FQNEAQ in the germline V gene (reference sequence). The CDR3 sequence: CASSLGSAANYGYTF. In nucleotides, the CDR3 is TGTGCCAGCAGCTTAGGTTCAGCTGCTAACTATGGCTACACCTTC.

The chain combines TRBV29-1 with TRBJ2-3, with no clear D. The germline CDR1 and CDR2 sequences are SQVTM and ANQGSEA. Deletions cut 5 bases from V and 2 bases from J, with 11 bases between. The CDR3 extends over 13 amino acids. The CDR3 sequence: CSVRADLTDTQYF. The CDR3 bases are TGCAGCGTTCGGGCGGATCTCACAGATACGCAGTATTTT.

The chain uses TRBV5-1 and TRBJ1-6, with unresolved D. V lost 0 bases to trimming and J lost 1 base, with 8 bases between them. Germline CDR1 reads SGHRS; CDR2 reads YFSETQ. The CDR3 is 16 residues long. CDR3: CASSLGWRSYNSPLHF. The CDR3, as DNA: TGCGCCAGCAGCTTGGGTTGGAGGTCCTATAATTCACCCCTCCACTTT.

The count of this clone is one. The chain carries TRBV3-1 (or the pseudogene TRBV3-2) and TRBJ1-6; D unresolved. The CDR3 has 17 amino acids. Germline CDR1 and CDR2: LGHDT and YNNKEL (reference sequence). The V and J ends lost 1 base and 1 base respectively, with 11 bases between them. CDR3 DNA sequence: TGTGCCAGCAGCCAAGGACTTTCGAGGTCCTATAATTCACCCCTCCACTTT. This gives the protein CASSQGLSRSYNSPLHF.

V is TRBV6-6 and J is TRBJ2-3, with D possibly matching TRBD2 (6 bases). The CDR3 runs 15 residues. The V and J ends lost 4 bases and 0 bases respectively, with 11 bases between them. Per germline, CDR1 MNHNY and CDR2 SVGAGI (reference sequence). The CDR3 reads CASSSMGGSTDTQYF. In nucleotides, the CDR3 is TGTGCCAGCAGTTCAATGGGGGGTAGCACAGATACGCAGTATTTT.

V is TRBV12-3 or TRBV12-4 and J is TRBJ1-4, with D possibly TRBD1 on 6 matching bases. The ends were cut back, 5 bases at V and 8 bases at J, with 12 bases in the middle. The CDR3 totals 13 residues. The CDR3 DNA is TGTGCCAGCAGTCAGGGGTCCCGGGAAAAACTGTTTTTT. Translating gives CASSQGSREKLFF.

The genes are TRBV30 and TRBJ2-3; either TRBD1 or TRBD2 may fit D (5 bases each). The CDR3 runs 15 residues. The germline CDR1 and CDR2 sequences are GTSNPN and SVGIG (reference sequence). Trimming shortened V by 5 bases and J by 0 bases, and 15 bases separated the two germline ends. The CDR3: CAWAWGKTSTDTQYF. CDR3 DNA sequence: TGTGCCTGGGCCTGGGGGAAAACTAGCACAGATACGCAGTATTTT. The entire variable domain, with the rest obtained from reference TRBV30 and TRBJ2-3, is as follows: SQTIHQWPATLVQPVGSPLSLECTVEGTSNPNLYWYRQAAGRGLQLLFYSVGIGQISSEVPQNLSASRPQDRQFILSSKKLLLSDSGFYLCAWAWGKTSTDTQYFGPGTRLTVL.

The V gene is TRBV5-8, the J gene TRBJ1-2; no reliable D call. This CDR3 region has 12 residues. Germline-derived CDR1 and CDR2 are SGHTS and YDEGEE. V shed 2 bases and J shed 7 bases, with 9 bases lying between them. The CDR3 sequence is CASSFEFSGYTF. CDR3 DNA: TGTGCCAGCAGCTTTGAGTTCTCTGGCTACACCTTC.

The chain carries TRBV7-2 and TRBJ2-1, with TRBD2 as a possible D gene (7 bases). The germline V gene encodes CDR1 SGHTA and CDR2 FQGNSA. The CDR3 spans 17 residues. Trimming took off 5 bases at V and 2 bases at J, with 19 bases between the two ends. The CDR3 protein is CASSPLSLRGPYNEQFF. The CDR3 region has the DNA TGTGCCAGCAGCCCCCTTAGTCTGCGGGGGCCCTACAATGAGCAGTTCTTC.

CDR3 DNA sequence: TGTGCCAGCAGCCCTTTCCCGCATGAGCAGTTCTTC. Its protein is CASSPFPHEQFF. The chain carries TRBV7-9 and TRBJ2-1; no clear D. The CDR3 is 12 residues long. V was cut by 5 bases and J by 8 bases, with 10 bases left in between. Germline V CDR1 and CDR2: SEHNR, FQNEAQ (reference sequence).

CDR3: CASSSVGGYEQYF. CDR3 coding DNA: TGTGCCAGCAGTTCGGTTGGGGGCTACGAGCAGTACTTC. The chain is built from TRBV12-3 or TRBV12-4 and TRBJ2-7; D may correspond to TRBD1 or TRBD2 (5 bases each). The ends were cut back, 4 bases at V and 3 bases at J, with 10 bases in the middle. The length of the CDR3 is 13 residues.

Written as DNA, the CDR3 is TGTGCCAGCAGCCAACGGGGGATGGGGACCCTTTTCTATGGCTACACCTTC. This sequence encodes CASSQRGMGTLFYGYTF. The chain employs TRBV7-9 and TRBJ1-2; D is possibly TRBD1 (5 bases). CDR3 length: 17 amino acids. Looked up from germline, CDR1 is SEHNR and CDR2 is FQNEAQ (reference sequence). V was clipped by 5 bases and J by 4 bases, with 23 bases between them.

This rearrangement joins TRBV12-3 or TRBV12-4 to TRBJ2-7; D gene ambiguous. Trimming took off 3 bases at V and 5 bases at J, with 11 bases between the two ends. The CDR3 is 13 residues long. The chain's CDR3 is CASSFWLGHEQYF. DNA of the CDR3: TGTGCCAGCAGTTTCTGGTTAGGCCACGAGCAGTACTTC.

The V gene is TRBV11-1, the J gene TRBJ2-7, with D uncertain. V was clipped by 1 base and J by 3 bases, with 7 bases between them. Germline CDR1 reads SGHAT; CDR2 reads FQDESV (reference sequence). CDR3 length: 13 residues. CDR3 in amino acids: CASSLVSNYEQYF. The DNA of the CDR3 is TGTGCCAGCAGCTTAGTCTCTAACTACGAGCAGTACTTC.

The chain links TRBV19 to TRBJ1-5, with D unresolved. Germline values: CDR1 LNHDA, CDR2 SQIVND (reference sequence). V was trimmed by 1 base and J by 5 bases, leaving 6 bases between them. This CDR3 region has 13 residues. CDR3 residues: CASSIGVYQPQHF. The CDR3 DNA is TGTGCCAGTAGTATAGGGGTATATCAGCCCCAGCATTTT. The complete variable domain, with remaining parts taken from reference TRBV19 and TRBJ1-5, reads DGGITQSPKYLFRKEGQNVTLSCEQNLNHDAMYWYRQDPGQGLRLIYYSQIVNDFQKGDIAEGYSVSREKKESFPLTVTSAQKNPTAFYLCASSIGVYQPQHFGDGTRLSIL.

The V and J genes are TRBV7-8 and TRBJ2-7, with TRBD2 identical over 10 bases. The CDR3 sequence is 15 residues long. Germline V gives CDR1 SGHVS, CDR2 FQNEAQ. With 5 bases clipped from V and 1 base from J, the junction kept 5 bases outside the gene matches. The CDR3 sequence: CASSQLAGTSYEQYF. The DNA of the CDR3 is TGTGCCAGCAGCCAACTAGCGGGGACATCCTACGAGCAGTACTTC.